This paragraph covers one T cell receptor (beta chain) sequence. Trimming removed 6 bases from V and 0 bases from J; junction bases left unmatched: 5. The CDR3 is 15 amino acids. The germline V gene encodes CDR1 LNHDA and CDR2 SQIVND (reference sequence). Original processing notes: Amplification from reference gene primers served as the basis for estimated nucleated cell counts. Measured with immunoSEQ multiplex PCR; TCRdb has only the in-frame clones, and not every one. The V and J calls and clone size come from that table; D and trimming were worked out from the DNA. The top ten clones hold 3% to 4% of a sample with a few hundred thousand clones, approximately 82% of them seen once. This record belongs to a study of blood T cell repertoires in COVID-19. On the study more broadly: Samples came from the United States, Italy and Spain, spanning acute and convalescent COVID-19. From T cells, B-cell-depleted T cells, or PBMCs came the material, which was cDNA or gDNA.

The receptor comes from a woman older than 75 with acute or convalescent COVID-19. J is TRBJ1-3 and V is TRBV19; 7 nucleotides line up with TRBD1. What was sequenced was peripheral blood. The CDR3 DNA is TGTGCCAGTAGCCTCGACAGGGACTCTGGAAACACCATATATTTT. Amino acids: CASSLDRDSGNTIYF.